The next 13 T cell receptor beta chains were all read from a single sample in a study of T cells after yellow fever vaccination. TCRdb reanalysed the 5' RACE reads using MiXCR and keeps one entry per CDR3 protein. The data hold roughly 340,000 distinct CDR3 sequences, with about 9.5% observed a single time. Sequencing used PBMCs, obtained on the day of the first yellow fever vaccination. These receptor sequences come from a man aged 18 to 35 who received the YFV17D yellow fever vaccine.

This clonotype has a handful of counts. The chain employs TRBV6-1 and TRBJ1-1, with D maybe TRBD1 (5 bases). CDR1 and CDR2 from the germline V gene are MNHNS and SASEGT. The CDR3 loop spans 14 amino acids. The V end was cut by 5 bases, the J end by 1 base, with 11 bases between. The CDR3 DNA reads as TGTGCCAGCAGTCGAACCGGGACGAACACTGAAGCTTTCTTT. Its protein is CASSRTGTNTEAFF.

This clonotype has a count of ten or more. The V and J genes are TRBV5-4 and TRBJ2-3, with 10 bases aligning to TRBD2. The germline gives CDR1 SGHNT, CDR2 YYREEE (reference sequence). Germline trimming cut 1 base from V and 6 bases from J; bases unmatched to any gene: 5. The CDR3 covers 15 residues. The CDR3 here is CASSLTSGGADTQYF. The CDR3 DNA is TGTGCCAGCAGCTTGACCAGCGGGGGGGCTGATACGCAGTATTTT.

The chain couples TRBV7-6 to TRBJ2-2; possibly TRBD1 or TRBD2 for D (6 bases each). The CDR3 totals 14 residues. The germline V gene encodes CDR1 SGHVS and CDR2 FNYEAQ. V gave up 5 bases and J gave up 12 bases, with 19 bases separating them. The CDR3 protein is CASSAEGGPRQLFF. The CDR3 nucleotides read TGTGCCAGCAGCGCCGAGGGGGGCCCCCGCCAGCTGTTTTTT.

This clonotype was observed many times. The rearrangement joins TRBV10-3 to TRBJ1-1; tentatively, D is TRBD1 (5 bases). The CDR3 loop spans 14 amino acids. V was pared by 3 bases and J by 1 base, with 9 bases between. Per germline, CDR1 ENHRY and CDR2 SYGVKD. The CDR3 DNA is TGTGCCATCAGTGACCAGGGTCCGAACACTGAAGCTTTCTTT. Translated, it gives CAISDQGPNTEAFF.

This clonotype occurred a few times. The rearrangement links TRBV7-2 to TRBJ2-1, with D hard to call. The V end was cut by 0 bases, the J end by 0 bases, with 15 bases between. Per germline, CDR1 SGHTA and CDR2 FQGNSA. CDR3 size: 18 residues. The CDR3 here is CASSLAGRLPRSYNEQFF. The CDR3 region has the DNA TGTGCCAGCAGCTTAGCGGGAAGGCTTCCCCGCTCCTACAATGAGCAGTTCTTC.

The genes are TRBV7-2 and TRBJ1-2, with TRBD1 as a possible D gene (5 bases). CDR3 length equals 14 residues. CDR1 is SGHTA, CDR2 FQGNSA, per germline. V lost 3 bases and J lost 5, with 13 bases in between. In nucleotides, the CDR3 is TGTGCCAGCAGCTTCCCGGGGCCGACTTATGGCTACACCTTC. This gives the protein CASSFPGPTYGYTF.

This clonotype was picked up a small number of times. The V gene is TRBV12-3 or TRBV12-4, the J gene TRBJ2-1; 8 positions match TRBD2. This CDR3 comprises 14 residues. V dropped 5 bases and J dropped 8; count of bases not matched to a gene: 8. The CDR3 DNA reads TGTGCCAGCAGTGCCGGGACTAGAGACGATGAGCAGTTCTTC. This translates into CASSAGTRDDEQFF.

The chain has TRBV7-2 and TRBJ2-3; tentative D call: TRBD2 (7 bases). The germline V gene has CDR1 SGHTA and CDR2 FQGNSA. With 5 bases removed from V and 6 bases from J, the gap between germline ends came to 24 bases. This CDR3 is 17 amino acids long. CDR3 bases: TGTGCCAGCAGCGCAGGGGCTGGACGCGGGGGAGGTGATACGCAGTATTTT. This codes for CASSAGAGRGGGDTQYF. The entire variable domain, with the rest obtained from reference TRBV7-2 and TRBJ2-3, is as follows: GAGVSQSPSNKVTEKGKDVELRCDPISGHTALYWYRQSLGQGLEFLIYFQGNSAPDKSGLPSDRFSAERTGGSVSTLTIQRTQQEDSAVYLCASSAGAGRGGGDTQYFGPGTRLTVL.

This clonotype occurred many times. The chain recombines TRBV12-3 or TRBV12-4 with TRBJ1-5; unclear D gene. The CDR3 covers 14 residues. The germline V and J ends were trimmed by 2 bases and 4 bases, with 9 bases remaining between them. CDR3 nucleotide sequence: TGTGCCAGCAGTTTACGCAATCAGAATCAGCCCCAGCATTTT. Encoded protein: CASSLRNQNQPQHF.

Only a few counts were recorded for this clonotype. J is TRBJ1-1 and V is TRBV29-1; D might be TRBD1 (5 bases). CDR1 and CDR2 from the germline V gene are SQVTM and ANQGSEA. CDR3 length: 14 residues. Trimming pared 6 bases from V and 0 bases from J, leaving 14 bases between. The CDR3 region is CSVVPQTVNTEAFF. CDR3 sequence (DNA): TGCAGCGTCGTACCTCAGACAGTGAACACTGAAGCTTTCTTT.

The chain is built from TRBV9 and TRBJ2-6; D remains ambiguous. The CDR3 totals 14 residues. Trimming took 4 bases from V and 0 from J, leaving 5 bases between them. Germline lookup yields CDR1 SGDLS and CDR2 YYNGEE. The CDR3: CASSYHSGANVLTF. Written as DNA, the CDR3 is TGTGCCAGCAGCTACCACTCTGGGGCCAACGTCCTGACTTTC.

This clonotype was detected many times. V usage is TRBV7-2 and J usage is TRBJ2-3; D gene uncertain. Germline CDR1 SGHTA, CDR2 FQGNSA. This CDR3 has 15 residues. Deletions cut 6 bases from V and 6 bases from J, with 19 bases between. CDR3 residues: CASSGAGHTMDTQYF. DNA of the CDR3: TGTGCCAGCAGTGGAGCCGGGCACACGATGGATACGCAGTATTTT.

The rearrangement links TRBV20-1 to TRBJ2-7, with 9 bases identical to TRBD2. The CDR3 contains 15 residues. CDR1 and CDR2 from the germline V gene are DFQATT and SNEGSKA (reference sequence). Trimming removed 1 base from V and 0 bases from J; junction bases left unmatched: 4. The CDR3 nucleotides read TGCAGTGCTAGAGGCCTAGCGGGGAGCTCCTACGAGCAGTACTTC. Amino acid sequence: CSARGLAGSSYEQYF.